The present entry profiles one T cell receptor (beta chain) with its context. No antigen is known for it. These data are taken from a study of post-analysis software for immune sequencing data. Study as a whole: Patients with relapsing-remitting, secondary progressive and progressive-relapsing multiple sclerosis courses were all represented.

cDNA libraries for TCR beta contained unique molecular identifiers. Each batch of about 0.85 to 10 million T cells produced 500,000 to 600,000 cDNA molecules. Via MiXCR, TCRdb re-called the PCR reads, giving one row per CDR3 protein. The sample shows hundreds of thousands of distinct CDR3 sequences, around 53% of them seen only once. Germline values: CDR1 SQVTM, CDR2 ANQGSEA. The CDR3 extends over 12 amino acids. Trimming left V 7 bases short and J 4 bases short, with 11 bases between. Study-level results: Under F measure analysis, samples from one preparation batch co-clustered strongly. Patients had higher frequencies than controls of about five TRBV segments, including TRBV5-6, TRBV5-1 and TRBV20-1. Significantly lower normalized Chao1 diversity was found in patients with multiple sclerosis relative to controls.

The rearrangement links TRBV29-1 to TRBJ2-1; possibly TRBD1 or TRBD2 for D (5 bases each). This receptor was taken from a girl aged 10 to 17 with multiple sclerosis. The material sequenced was blood. CDR3 in amino acids: CSGGPGYNEQFF. The CDR3 nucleotides read TGCAGCGGCGGGCCAGGGTACAATGAGCAGTTCTTC.